This entry lists 5 T cell receptor beta chains sequenced from one sample in a study of regulatory T cells in long-lasting Graves disease. Sequencing libraries for TCR beta were prepared with iRepertoire HTBI primers and Arm-PCR of CDR3 regions. Each CDR3 protein gets one entry after TCRdb re-called the multiplex PCR reads with MiXCR. The data contain approximately 540,000 distinct CDR3 sequences, around 13% of them singletons. Time point of the sample: newly diagnosed GD, antithyroid drugs for less than 3 months. Extracted PBMC RNA gave rise to the TCR library. These data also featured in a second study, about T cells in Graves' hyperthyroidism and ophthalmopathy.

Material: peripheral blood mononuclear cells (PBMCs), obtained at new diagnosis, from a patient treated with antithyroid drugs. The receptor source for this set is a woman aged 25-40 years with Graves disease.

This clonotype was detected once. One end of the junction varies from germline; a read error may be responsible. The chain employs TRBV5-6 and TRBJ1-2; D remains ambiguous. CDR1 and CDR2 (germline): SGHDT, YYEEEE. This CDR3 has 13 amino acids. DNA of the CDR3: TGTGCCGGCAGCCTGACGGAAAACTATGGCTACACCTTC. It translates to CAGSLTENYGYTF. Filled out from reference TRBV5-6 and TRBJ1-2, the complete variable domain reads DAGVTQSPTHLIKTRGQQVTLRCSPKSGHDTVSWYQQALGQGPQFIFQYYEEEERQRGNFPDRFSGHQFPNYSSELNVNALLLGDSALYLCAGSLTENYGYTFGSGTRLTVV.

This clonotype was observed at least ten times. CDR3 region: CASSLDRVNEKLFF. The CDR3 DNA reads as TGCGCCAGCAGCCTGGACAGGGTTAATGAAAAACTGTTTTTT. This chain connects TRBV5-1 to TRBJ1-4, with 8 bases aligning to TRBD1. The CDR3 is made up of 14 amino acids. J was trimmed by 4 bases and V by 4 bases; bases with no gene match: 3. Per the germline V gene, CDR1 is SGHRS and CDR2 is YFSETQ.

This clonotype appeared many times. The V call is TRBV18, the J call TRBJ2-3, with TRBD1 as a possible D gene (5 bases). This CDR3 region has 15 residues. Germline CDR1 is KGHSH and CDR2 is LQKENI. Between the trimmed V and J ends, which lost 3 bases and 0 bases, there was a span of 10 bases. CDR3 DNA sequence: TGTGCCAGCTCACCGGTGGCAGGGAGCACAGATACGCAGTATTTT. Protein sequence: CASSPVAGSTDTQYF.

This clonotype was recorded at least ten times. V usage is TRBV30 and J usage is TRBJ2-1; 8 bases agree with TRBD2. With V trimmed by 3 bases and J by 6 bases, 13 bases remained unmatched. The CDR3 spans 16 residues. Germline-derived CDR1 and CDR2 are GTSNPN and SVGIG (reference sequence). The CDR3 DNA is TGTGCCTGGAGCCCGGTGGGACTAGGAGGGGGCAATGAGCAGTTCTTC. Translated: CAWSPVGLGGGNEQFF.

As concerns this clonotype: A single base is all that separates this from a far larger clone, so a read error is likely. V gene TRBV7-6 combines with J gene TRBJ2-7, with 8 positions matching TRBD2. CDR1 is SGHVS, CDR2 FNYEAQ, per germline. The CDR3 is 15 residues long. Trimming cost V 2 bases and J 7 bases; bases outside gene matches: 10. The CDR3 reads CASSLYSGTYNEQYF. CDR3 sequence (DNA): TGTGCCAGCAGCTTATATAGCGGGACCTACAATGAGCAGTACTTC.